This TCR beta chain is from a study of blood T cells in healthy people across ages. Whole-study findings and limits: It was held that diversity estimates obtained from one million T cells represented underestimates.

Comment on this clonotype: Its antigen remains unknown.

The germline V gene has CDR1 LGHNA and CDR2 YNFKEQ. This CDR3 has 15 amino acids. The V gene lost 0 bases and the J gene lost 3 bases, with 12 bases spanning the gap. Together with a sample-barcoded 5' primer, a J-beta primer mix was included in a second PCR lasting roughly 6 to 12 cycles. TCRdb redid the calling of the 5' RACE reads with MiXCR, one entry per CDR3 protein. The repertoire consists of some 550,000 distinct CDR3 sequences, with 47% occurring once and the leading ten covering about 22%. Peripheral blood from each donor was collected in a volume of 8.5 to 10 milliliters. The origin of this receptor is a man older than 75 in good health. The sample taken for sequencing was blood. The rearrangement uses TRBV4-2 and TRBJ2-7; D assignment may be TRBD1 or TRBD2 (5 bases each). The CDR3 sequence is CASSQEDRDRYEQYF. DNA for the CDR3: TGTGCCAGCAGCCAAGAAGACCGGGACCGCTACGAGCAGTACTTC.